One T cell receptor (beta chain) is described in this entry. This sample was taken from a study of cytomegalovirus exposure and HLA in healthy donors. PCR amplification relied on 60 Vbeta primers (plus 13 Jbeta primers). TCRdb keeps only in-frame clones here, not all; method: immunoSEQ multiplex PCR. The profile shows more than 80,000 clones, 75% of them singletons. Trimming removed 7 bases from V and 7 bases from J; junction bases left unmatched: 6. The CDR3 length is 12 residues. Germline CDR1 SGHRS, CDR2 YFSETQ. The V gene is TRBV5-1, the J gene TRBJ2-7; 9 bases agree with TRBD1. The sample taken for sequencing was PBMCs. The receptor comes from a man aged 40-55 years in good health and CMV-seronegative. CDR3 coding DNA: TGCGCCAGCCAAGGGACAGGGAAAGAGCAGTACTTC. Translation: CASQGTGKEQYF.